This passage covers 18 T cell receptor beta chains from one sample sequenced in a study of technical replicates of blood from several donors. TCRdb keeps only in-frame clones here, not all; method: immunoSEQ multiplex PCR. Seen here are roughly 90,000 clones, roughly 95% observed once, and the top ten hold 0.36%. The sample was T cells isolated from PBMCs. The receptor set was obtained from a human donor in good health.

The rearrangement joins TRBV9 to TRBJ2-5, with D possibly matching TRBD1 (5 bases). This CDR3 spans 14 amino acids. V was pared by 7 bases and J by 2 bases, with 15 bases between. Germline-derived CDR1 and CDR2 are SGDLS and YYNGEE. In DNA form, the CDR3 reads TGTGCCAGCTCCCCCAGGGTACAGCAAGAGACCCAGTACTTC. Its translation is CASSPRVQQETQYF.

The chain uses TRBV5-1 and TRBJ2-1, with D tentatively TRBD2 (6 bases). V lost 4 bases and J 4 bases, leaving 12 bases between the germline ends. The germline V gene has CDR1 SGHRS and CDR2 YFSETQ. CDR3 length: 14 amino acids. For the CDR3, the DNA is TGCGCCAGCAGCCTGGAGGGGCCATACAATGAGCAGTTCTTC. Translation gives CASSLEGPYNEQFF.

The chain employs TRBV7-3 and TRBJ2-1; a possible D gene is TRBD1 (6 bases). Germline CDR1 and CDR2: SGHTA and FQGTGA. Trimming cost V 6 bases and J 6 bases, with 18 bases left between them. The CDR3 has 15 residues. The CDR3 loop is CASSPGRGTTNEQFF. The DNA of the CDR3 is TGTGCCAGCAGTCCGGGCCGAGGGACAACCAATGAGCAGTTCTTC.

J is TRBJ2-3 and V is TRBV28; 8 bases line up with TRBD2. The J segment lost 4 bases and the V segment lost 6 bases, leaving 9 bases of the junction unmatched. This CDR3 has 15 amino acids. CDR1 and CDR2 from the germline V gene are MDHEN and SYDVKM. CDR3 DNA sequence: TGTGCCAGCAGCCCCTTCGGGAGGGGCGCAGATACGCAGTATTTT. Its translation is CASSPFGRGADTQYF.

This clone appeared a single time. The chain has TRBV5-6 and TRBJ2-2; 7 bases fit TRBD2. Trimming cost V 0 bases and J 6 bases; bases outside gene matches: 2. The V gene's germline CDR1 is SGHDT and CDR2 YYEEEE. CDR3 length equals 14 residues. CDR3 in amino acids: CASSLVTSSGELFF. Here the CDR3 DNA reads TGTGCCAGCAGCTTGGTGACTAGCTCCGGGGAGCTGTTTTTT.

The chain joins TRBV19 to TRBJ2-3, with 9 bases lining up with TRBD1. Germline V gene lookup returns CDR1 LNHDA and CDR2 SQIVND (reference sequence). CDR3 length: 23 residues. V shed 5 bases, J shed 0 bases, and the junction held 27 bases outside the gene matches. The chain's CDR3 is CASSAESLLPGQGRPSSTDTQYF. CDR3 sequence (DNA): TGTGCCAGTAGTGCGGAGAGCCTACTACCGGGACAGGGCCGACCTTCTAGCACAGATACGCAGTATTTT.

The V call is TRBV4-3, the J call TRBJ1-1; no definite D call. CDR3 length equals 18 residues. Germline loops: CDR1 LGHNA, CDR2 YSLEER. The V and J ends lost 0 bases and 1 base respectively, with 18 bases between them. For the CDR3, the DNA is TGCGCCAGCAGCCAAGACCCTGGGTTCGGCGCGGGGAACACTGAAGCTTTCTTT. It yields the protein CASSQDPGFGAGNTEAFF.

V and J are TRBV27 and TRBJ2-7; D might be TRBD2 (5 bases). The CDR3 length is 14 residues. Germline CDR1 is MNHEY and CDR2 is SMNVEV (reference sequence). The V end lost 3 bases, the J end lost 2 bases, and 11 bases lay between the germline ends. CDR3 sequence reads: CASSFKGGPYEQYF. The CDR3 nucleotides are TGTGCCAGCAGTTTTAAAGGAGGTCCCTACGAGCAGTACTTC.

The J gene is TRBJ2-4, the V gene TRBV5-1; 7 bases map to TRBD1. Per the germline V gene, CDR1 is SGHRS and CDR2 is YFSETQ. With V trimmed by 1 base and J by 3 bases, 13 bases remained unmatched. This CDR3 contains 18 residues. This CDR3 reads CASSLMVSGGEVKNIQYF. CDR3 bases: TGCGCCAGCAGCTTGATGGTATCAGGGGGAGAGGTCAAAAACATTCAGTACTTC.

The chain employs TRBV7-6 and TRBJ2-3; D remains ambiguous. The CDR3 is 13 amino acids. Germline CDR1 SGHVS, CDR2 FNYEAQ. The V and J ends lost 3 bases and 4 bases respectively, with 8 bases between them. CDR3 coding DNA: TGTGCCAGCAGCTTTTCAGGCCCAGATACGCAGTATTTT. Its translation is CASSFSGPDTQYF.

The rearrangement uses TRBV11-2 and TRBJ2-3, with a tentative D call TRBD1 (5 bases). This CDR3 is 18 amino acids long. Germline CDR1 and CDR2: SGHAT and FQNNGV. Trimming took 4 bases from V and 2 from J, leaving 22 bases between them. Written as DNA, the CDR3 is TGTGCCAGCAGCTCCAATGGGGCCGACGAGCTTTCCACAGATACGCAGTATTTT. The encoded protein is CASSSNGADELSTDTQYF.

The chain uses TRBV5-4 and TRBJ1-1; D is unclear. The CDR3 spans 12 residues. Germline V gene data show CDR1 as SGHNT and CDR2 as YYREEE (reference sequence). V was pared by 6 bases and J by 10 bases, with 16 bases between. CDR3 loop: CASTPEEGVAFF. The DNA of the CDR3 is TGTGCCAGCACCCCTGAAGAGGGAGTAGCTTTCTTT.

The CDR3 DNA sequence: TGTGCCAGCAGTCAAAGTTCGACAGGGGCCACTGAAGCTTTCTTT. This sequence encodes CASSQSSTGATEAFF. The chain employs TRBV6-1 and TRBJ1-1, with TRBD1 matching over 8 bases. This CDR3 is built from 15 residues. Germline lookup yields CDR1 MNHNS and CDR2 SASEGT. J gave up 4 bases and V 5 bases, and 9 bases lay outside the gene matches.

About this clone itself: The identical CDR3 is also encoded by other nucleotide sequences in the sample. V usage is TRBV9 and J usage is TRBJ2-1; 10 nucleotides align to TRBD2. CDR1 SGDLS and CDR2 YYNGEE come from the germline V gene. The CDR3 consists of 13 residues. Trimming took 7 bases from V and 7 from J; bases not matched to a gene: 5. CDR3: CASGLAGENEQFF. CDR3 DNA: TGTGCCAGCGGCCTAGCGGGAGAAAATGAGCAGTTCTTC.

V gene TRBV20-1 combines with J gene TRBJ1-2, with 7 bases aligning to TRBD1. Losses at the gene ends were 5 bases for V and 6 bases for J; bases not matched to a gene: 3. The CDR3 is made up of 11 amino acids. Looked up from germline, CDR1 is DFQATT and CDR2 is SNEGSKA (reference sequence). This CDR3 is CSADRVNGYTF. The CDR3 DNA sequence: TGCAGTGCTGACAGGGTAAATGGCTACACCTTC.

The chain is built from TRBV19 and TRBJ1-4; 7 bases align to TRBD1. Trimming removed 6 bases from V and 7 bases from J; junction bases left unmatched: 8. There are 14 residues in the CDR3. Germline-derived CDR1 and CDR2 are LNHDA and SQIVND (reference sequence). As DNA, the CDR3 is TGTGCCAGTAGGCAGGACAGGAGGGTTGAAAAACTGTTTTTT. This gives the protein CASRQDRRVEKLFF.

The V gene is TRBV9, the J gene TRBJ2-3; TRBD2 is a possible D gene (6 bases). The length of the CDR3 is 13 residues. Germline CDR1 reads SGDLS; CDR2 reads YYNGEE. The V and J ends lost 0 bases and 11 bases respectively, with 13 bases between them. The DNA of the CDR3 is TGTGCCAGCAGCGTAGAGGACGGGAGCGGGCAGTATTTT. Translated, it gives CASSVEDGSGQYF.

The CDR3 spells CSVAGLYYNEQFF. The CDR3 DNA reads as TGCAGCGTTGCGGGACTTTATTACAATGAGCAGTTCTTC. The genes are TRBV29-1 and TRBJ2-1, with D maybe TRBD2 (6 bases). V was clipped by 4 bases and J by 4 bases, with 11 bases between them. The CDR3 is 13 amino acids. Germline V gene lookup returns CDR1 SQVTM and CDR2 ANQGSEA.